This TCR beta chain was found in a study of T cells expressing NK-cell markers. The germline CDR1 and CDR2 sequences are LNHDA and SQIVND (reference sequence). CDR3 length: 14 residues. TCRdb reprocessed the 5' RACE reads, with one entry per CDR3 protein and no DNA. The repertoire table contains roughly 390,000 distinct CDR3 sequences. The sequencing sample was made of blood T cells: a sorted CD56 or NKG2C T cell subset, CD4+ or CD8+ T cells, or bulk PBMC T cells (not recorded which). This chain connects TRBV19 to TRBJ2-5. This sequence was found in a man aged 18 to 69 in good health. CDR3 protein: CASSLRTVDQTQYF.